This T cell receptor (beta chain) was obtained from a study of blood T cell repertoires in COVID-19 (dated by TCRdb to 2020 to 2021). Study-level background: Collaborator samples came from the United States, Italy and Spain and covered acute and convalescent phases of COVID-19. The prospective study material was composed of cDNA or gDNA derived from T cells, B-cell-depleted T cells, or PBMCs. Subjects who had been exposed to COVID-19, were actively infected with it, or had recovered from it provided the deeply sampled blood TCRbeta repertoires that made up the dataset. The repertoires were made available in a free public database intended to serve as a resource for research on the immune response to SARS-CoV-2. Samples were obtained from the ongoing ImmuneRACE study (first 160 participants) and from 1,254 subjects provided by 6 global collaborators. The sample metadata nearly always contained a de-identified subject ID, COVID-19 status, age in years and sex. Where available, HLA class I and class II types were obtained from metadata supplied by the sample provider rather than from assay-based typing. Summary of the overall study and its limitations: The quantity of clinical and demographic metadata differed by source and by participant and was supplied without curation.

The germline V gene sets CDR1 to WSHSY and CDR2 to SAAADI. Trimming removed 6 bases from V and 3 bases from J, leaving 18 bases between the germline ends. Taken from cysteine to phenylalanine, the CDR3 has 15 residues. Here the CDR3 DNA is all that survives: 45 bases in frame from base 1. Whole blood was collected in K2EDTA tubes by collaborating institutions according to the institutions' own protocols. For TCRbeta analysis, collaborator samples were shipped as frozen whole blood, as isolated PBMCs, or as DNA extracted from either sample type. The immunoSEQ Assay, a bias-controlled multiplex PCR, was used to amplify TCRbeta CDR3 regions from genomic DNA. The authors' analysis ran thus. Within the assay, amplification of reference gene primers was used to estimate how many nucleated cells each sample contained. To quantify the absolute abundance of each unique TCRbeta CDR3 rearrangement, sequence reads were collapsed and filtered. For each sample, productive Simpson clonality was calculated as the square root of Simpson's diversity index across productive rearrangements. TCRdb retrieved this table from immuneACCESS and kept in-frame rearrangements only. Not all clones are present; in checked studies, unresolved V genes account for under half, and no reason is known for the remainder. That table furnishes V, J and clone size, whereas the DNA furnished D and trimming. The sample table lists roughly 60,000 clones, around 84% of them with a count of one. The top ten clonotypes cover around 5.9% of the sample.

Details on this clone: It has no known antigen specificity. No qualities accompany the bases; no much larger clone lies one base away.

This clonotype was obtained from a woman aged 60-75 years with acute or convalescent COVID-19. Input material: peripheral blood. The chain was built from TRBV10-2 and TRBJ2-7; TRBD1 is perhaps the D gene, given 6 matching bases. CDR3 sequence: CASRPGRGINYEQYF. The nucleotides read TGCGCCAGCAGGCCCGGAAGGGGGATCAACTACGAGCAGTACTTC.